This T cell receptor beta chain was obtained from a study of T-cell reconstitution after alpha-beta-depleted transplantation in children. From germline, CDR1 is SNHLY and CDR2 FYNNEI. CDR3 length equals 13 residues. Between the trimmed V and J ends, which lost 7 bases and 2 bases, there was a span of 10 bases. General study results and limits: T-cell numbers and diversity, one year after transplant, stemmed largely from T cells that were newly produced. Recipient T cells and thymic progenitors that survived gave rise to the high TCRbeta diversity observed at day 60 in some patients. It was reported that alpha-beta T cells came from several hundred expanded graft clones (about two months after transplant).

It was with unique molecular identifiers that the TCRbeta library was prepared. MiXCR was run by TCRdb on the PCR reads, yielding one entry per CDR3 protein. The sample has about 980,000 distinct CDR3 sequences, roughly 29% seen once. This clonotype has only a few counts. Its cognate antigen is unknown. This TCR came from a boy in the first two years of life who had a stem cell transplant for SCID, so the T cells may come from the graft donor. The chain recombines TRBV2 with TRBJ2-3; no reliable D call. The sequenced sample was PBMCs, mostly from graft donor cells, obtained 360 days after TCRalphabeta/CD19-depleted stem cell transplant. In DNA, the CDR3 is TGTGCCAGCACGCCTGAAACCACAGATACGCAGTATTTT. Its protein product is CASTPETTDTQYF.